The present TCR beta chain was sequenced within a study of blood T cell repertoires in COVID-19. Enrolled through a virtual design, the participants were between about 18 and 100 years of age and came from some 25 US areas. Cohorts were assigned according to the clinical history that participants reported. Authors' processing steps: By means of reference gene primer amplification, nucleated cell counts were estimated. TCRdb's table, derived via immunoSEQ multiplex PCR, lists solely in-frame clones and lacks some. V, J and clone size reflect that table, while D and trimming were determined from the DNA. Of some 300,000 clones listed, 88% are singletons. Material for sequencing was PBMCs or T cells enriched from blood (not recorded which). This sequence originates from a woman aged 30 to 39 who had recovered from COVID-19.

The CDR3 nucleotides are TGCGCCAGCAGCTCGGGACAGGGTAGCGAAAAACTGTTTTTT. Its translation is CASSSGQGSEKLFF. The chain links TRBV5-1 to TRBJ1-4; 9 positions agree with TRBD1. The CDR3 consists of 14 residues. The germline V gene encodes CDR1 SGHRS and CDR2 YFSETQ. With V trimmed by 3 bases and J by 8 bases, 5 bases remained unmatched.